The present T cell receptor (beta chain) was sequenced within a study of glioma-infiltrating T cells. Study observations and caveats: Tissue and blood shared very few CDR3 sequences. Above-expected tissue-blood divergence occurred in all gliomas, most in low-grade ones.

This clonotype was seen a few times. What it binds is not known. The iRepertoire nested amplicon-rescue multiplex PCR amplified TCR alpha and beta CDR3s from RNA. TCRdb fed the multiplex PCR reads into MiXCR, producing one record per CDR3 protein. The table lists approximately 110,000 distinct CDR3 sequences, roughly 20% of them singletons, with approximately 16% in the top ten. Trimming took off 2 bases at V and 3 bases at J, with 14 bases between the two ends. The V gene's germline CDR1 is SEHNR and CDR2 FQNEAQ (reference sequence). This CDR3 region has 16 residues. The sample consisted of glioma tissue, nonneoplastic brain tissue, or PBMCs (not recorded which). The sequence was obtained from a human donor with low-grade glioma or glioblastoma, undergoing nonglioma brain surgery, or in good health (not recorded which). The chain combines TRBV7-9 with TRBJ1-5, with D tentatively TRBD1 (5 bases). The CDR3 here is CASSLSLGEVNQPQHF. The CDR3 DNA reads TGTGCCAGCAGCTTATCGTTAGGGGAGGTCAATCAGCCCCAGCATTTT.